The entry below describes one T cell receptor (beta chain). Its antigen is unidentified. The junction and the germline gene differ at one end; a read error may be behind it. Making TCR beta cDNA involved around 500 ng total RNA and a constant-region primer. Sequencing libraries for TCR beta derived from three nested multiplex PCR rounds that used slightly modified ARM-PCR. The study ran its first two PCR rounds for 9 to 10 cycles each, using TRBV1-TRBV30 forward primers and a C-beta reverse primer. TCRdb re-called the multiplex PCR reads with MiXCR, one entry per CDR3 protein. This table has around 170,000 distinct CDR3 sequences, 50% to 75% appearing once. The data belong to a study of tumor-infiltrating lymphocytes in primary liver carcinoma. The study extracted blood RNA from unsorted whole blood and also extracted germline DNA. Per germline, CDR1 SGHAT and CDR2 FQNNGV. This CDR3 has 14 residues.

Whole-study findings and limits: Lower overlap was observed for tumor-adjacent and tumor-blood pairs relative to tumor region pairs. A significantly higher top-250-clone fraction was found in tumors than in blood (p = 0.039).

Sequencing was carried out using peripheral blood. This TCR came from a man aged 35 to 55 with primary liver carcinoma and hepatitis B virus infection. This chain uses TRBV11-2 with TRBJ2-5; D is possibly TRBD1 (6 bases). CDR3 residues: CASNLMDSQETQYF. CDR3 DNA sequence: TGCGCCAGCAACTTAATGGACAGTCAAGAGACCCAGTACTTC.